Listed here are 27 T cell receptor beta chains from one sample, sequenced in a study of T-cell reconstitution after alpha-beta-depleted transplantation in children. Unique molecular identifiers were incorporated when the TCRbeta library was constructed. A single record per CDR3 protein comes from TCRdb applying MiXCR to the PCR reads. The data show about 400,000 distinct CDR3 sequences, roughly 22% seen once. Sequenced here: PBMCs from the stem cell graft donor, sampled from the stem cell graft. The receptors here all came from a human donor who donated a stem cell graft to a child with acute myeloid leukemia.

There are many counts of this clonotype. The chain couples TRBV9 to TRBJ2-1; D is uncertain. The CDR3 runs 17 residues. Germline CDR1 reads SGDLS; CDR2 reads YYNGEE. Trimming stripped 3 bases from V and 5 bases from J, with 21 bases between. The DNA for the CDR3 is TGTGCCAGCAGCGCCGACCGGTGGATAGCAGCCCACAATGAGCAGTTCTTC. It specifies CASSADRWIAAHNEQFF.

This clonotype was counted many times. The chain uses TRBV29-1 and TRBJ2-3; TRBD2 matches 11 bases. CDR3 length: 15 amino acids. Unmatched junction bases numbered 5, after V lost 2 bases and J lost 4 bases. Germline V CDR1 and CDR2: SQVTM, ANQGSEA. The CDR3 region is CSVEIAGGPSDTQYF. The DNA of the CDR3 is TGCAGCGTTGAAATAGCGGGAGGGCCCTCAGATACGCAGTATTTT.

This clonotype was picked up a small number of times. The chain recombines TRBV10-3 with TRBJ2-5; no clear D. CDR1 ENHRY and CDR2 SYGVKD come from the germline V gene. CDR3 size: 16 residues. Trimming shortened V by 3 bases and J by 1 base, and 15 bases separated the two germline ends. CDR3 protein: CAISDALVGSQETQYF. The CDR3 DNA reads as TGTGCCATCAGTGATGCGTTAGTCGGGTCCCAAGAGACCCAGTACTTC.

This clonotype was recorded once. V gene TRBV20-1 combines with J gene TRBJ2-7; 9 bases match TRBD1. The length of the CDR3 is 13 residues. With 5 bases clipped from V and 4 bases from J, the junction kept 6 bases outside the gene matches. Germline CDR1 DFQATT, CDR2 SNEGSKA (reference sequence). The CDR3 nucleotides are TGCAGTGCTGCTGGACAGGGGATGTACGAGCAGTACTTC. It specifies CSAAGQGMYEQYF.

V usage is TRBV5-1 and J usage is TRBJ2-5; a weak D match, TRBD2 (5 bases). The ends were cut back, 7 bases at V and 5 bases at J, with 18 bases in the middle. The CDR3 totals 14 residues. The germline V gene has CDR1 SGHRS and CDR2 YFSETQ. CDR3 sequence (DNA): TGCGCCAGCTCCCCGGAGAGGGCGAAGGAGACCCAGTACTTC. Translation: CASSPERAKETQYF.

This clonotype was found once. A read error may explain this, as a much larger clone is one base away. The CDR3, as DNA: TGTGCCGGCAGTATCGATTACAATGAGCAGTTCTTC. This translates into CAGSIDYNEQFF. The chain uses TRBV12-3 or TRBV12-4 and TRBJ2-1; unclear D gene. The CDR3 covers 12 residues.

V gene TRBV10-3 combines with J gene TRBJ2-1, with TRBD2 matching 13 bases. Germline CDR1 reads ENHRY; CDR2 reads SYGVKD. After removal of 4 bases from V and 8 bases from J, the junction contained 8 bases not matched to a gene. This CDR3 is built from 16 residues. CDR3 sequence (DNA): TGTGCCATCAGTGCCTCACTAGCGGGAGGGGGGGATGAGCAGTTCTTC. It yields the protein CAISASLAGGGDEQFF.

The chain joins TRBV20-1 to TRBJ2-2, with D possibly matching TRBD2 (6 bases). From germline, CDR1 is DFQATT and CDR2 SNEGSKA (reference sequence). V lost 3 bases and J lost 5, with 13 bases in between. This CDR3 region has 14 residues. The CDR3 coding sequence is TGCAGTGCTAGGCAGGAGGCGGGGACCGGGGAGCTGTTTTTT. This encodes CSARQEAGTGELFF.

The rearrangement links TRBV7-2 to TRBJ2-1; 8 bases map to TRBD1. V lost 5 bases to trimming and J lost 4 bases; unmatched junction nucleotides: 7. Germline V gene sequence: CDR1 SGHTA, CDR2 FQGNSA. CDR3 length equals 15 residues. The CDR3 DNA is TGTGCCAGCAGCAAAAGGACAGGGCAATACAATGAGCAGTTCTTC. The encoded protein is CASSKRTGQYNEQFF.

This clonotype was counted a few times. This rearrangement joins TRBV6-2 or TRBV6-3 to TRBJ2-7; 10 bases line up with TRBD2. The germline V gene encodes CDR1 MNHEY and CDR2 SVGEGT. CDR3 size: 17 residues. J lost 5 bases, V lost 1 base, and 11 bases had no gene match. CDR3 bases: TGTGCCAGCAGTTACTTAGCGGGAGGTTCAAGGTTCGACGAGCAGTACTTC. It yields the protein CASSYLAGGSRFDEQYF.

This clonotype was observed at least ten times. The V call is TRBV20-1, the J call TRBJ1-5; tentatively, D is TRBD1 (6 bases). The CDR3 has 11 residues. Germline lookup yields CDR1 DFQATT and CDR2 SNEGSKA (reference sequence). Trimming shortened V by 5 bases and J by 7 bases, and 9 bases separated the two germline ends. The DNA of the CDR3 is TGCAGTGCTTCCAGGGGACAGCCCCAGCATTTT. Protein sequence: CSASRGQPQHF.

In this sample, this clonotype turned up many times. The V call is TRBV19, the J call TRBJ1-5, with D possibly being TRBD1 (6 bases). The CDR3 consists of 13 residues. V was pared by 7 bases and J by 5 bases, with 12 bases between. Looked up from germline, CDR1 is LNHDA and CDR2 is SQIVND (reference sequence). CDR3 amino acids: CASNTGRDQPQHF. In DNA, the CDR3 is TGTGCCAGTAACACAGGGAGGGATCAGCCCCAGCATTTT.

This clonotype was counted at least ten times. The chain links TRBV28 to TRBJ2-7; 10 bases match TRBD2. Trimming took 5 bases from V and 2 from J; bases not matched to a gene: 3. CDR1 is MDHEN, CDR2 SYDVKM, per germline. The CDR3 consists of 14 residues. CDR3 in amino acids: CASSNSGRTYEQYF. The DNA of the CDR3 is TGTGCCAGCAGTAATAGCGGGAGGACCTACGAGCAGTACTTC.

This clonotype has just a few counts. The V gene is TRBV3-1, the J gene TRBJ2-3; 9 positions match TRBD2. Trimming took 8 bases from V and 3 from J; bases not matched to a gene: 12. From germline, CDR1 is LGHDT and CDR2 YNNKEL (reference sequence). The CDR3 loop spans 16 amino acids. CDR3 DNA sequence: TGTGCCAGCGCGCCGTTAGCGGGAGTACTTACAGATACGCAGTATTTT. It translates to CASAPLAGVLTDTQYF.

The chain links TRBV7-8 to TRBJ1-3; 7 nucleotides match TRBD1. V lost 5 bases and J lost 2; bases outside the gene matches: 6. CDR3 length: 15 amino acids. Germline V gives CDR1 SGHVS, CDR2 FQNEAQ. CDR3 DNA: TGTGCCAGCAGCATAAATACAGGGGCTGGAAACACCATATATTTT. It codes for CASSINTGAGNTIYF.

In its sample, this clonotype was seen once. This chain links TRBV10-3 with TRBJ1-5; TRBD1 matches at 7 bases. The length of the CDR3 is 14 residues. J lost 2 bases, V lost 9 bases, and 7 bases had no gene match. Germline V CDR1 and CDR2: ENHRY, SYGVKD. The chain's CDR3 is CAIGEDRGNQPQHF. In nucleotides, the CDR3 is TGTGCCATTGGAGAAGACAGGGGCAATCAGCCCCAGCATTTT.

The rearrangement links TRBV5-1 to TRBJ1-3; D perhaps matches TRBD1 (6 bases). The CDR3 is 15 amino acids. Germline values: CDR1 SGHRS, CDR2 YFSETQ. Trimming took off 4 bases at V and 0 bases at J, with 11 bases between the two ends. The DNA of the CDR3 is TGCGCCAGCAGCGGCAGGACAGACTCTGGAAACACCATATATTTT. It yields the protein CASSGRTDSGNTIYF.

This chain joins TRBV29-1 and TRBJ2-1, with 11 bases matching TRBD2. Per the germline V gene, CDR1 is SQVTM and CDR2 is ANQGSEA. The V segment lost 3 bases and the J segment 5 bases; nucleotides outside the gene matches: 6. This CDR3 has 15 amino acids. This chain's CDR3 is CSVEVLAGGDNEQFF. The CDR3 DNA is TGCAGCGTTGAGGTCCTAGCGGGAGGTGACAATGAGCAGTTCTTC.

This clonotype was counted ten times or more. V gene TRBV12-3 or TRBV12-4 combines with J gene TRBJ2-5; 7 nucleotides align to TRBD1. V shed 2 bases and J 3 bases; nucleotides not matched to a gene: 6. The CDR3 runs 15 residues. The chain's CDR3 is CASSLNQGQKETQYF. The DNA for the CDR3 is TGTGCCAGCAGTTTAAACCAGGGACAGAAAGAGACCCAGTACTTC.

This clonotype was recorded a few times. The gene calls are TRBV4-1 and TRBJ1-1; possibly TRBD1 for D (5 bases). The CDR3 has 13 residues. Germline-derived CDR1 and CDR2 are MGHRA and YSYEKL. V shed 3 bases and J shed 7 bases, with 12 bases lying between them. CDR3 bases: TGCGCCAGCAGCCAGGGACCCTTTTTTGAAGCTTTCTTT. This gives the protein CASSQGPFFEAFF.

The chain has TRBV19 and TRBJ2-6; D is perhaps TRBD1 (6 bases). Germline V gene sequence: CDR1 LNHDA, CDR2 SQIVND (reference sequence). V lost 3 bases and J lost 6, with 12 bases in between. The CDR3 runs 15 residues. CDR3 in DNA: TGTGCCAGTAGTATGCAGGGGTTTGAGGCCAACGTCCTGACTTTC. Protein: CASSMQGFEANVLTF.

The chain is built from TRBV15 and TRBJ2-5, with 9 bases matching TRBD1. V shed 0 bases, J shed 4 bases, and the junction held 3 bases outside the gene matches. This CDR3 contains 15 residues. Germline V lookup: CDR1 LNHNV, CDR2 YYDKDF (reference sequence). The CDR3 DNA reads TGTGCCACCAGCAGAGATTACAGGGGGCCAGAGACCCAGTACTTC. Encoded protein: CATSRDYRGPETQYF.

CDR3 in DNA: TGTGCCAGCTCACCTATTCCTAGCGGGAGCACAGATACGCAGTATTTT. Residues: CASSPIPSGSTDTQYF. J is TRBJ2-3 and V is TRBV18, with 8 bases that match TRBD2. The V and J ends lost 3 bases and 0 bases, in that order; junction bases with no gene match: 5. The CDR3 sequence is 16 residues long. Germline V gene sequence: CDR1 KGHSH, CDR2 LQKENI.

This clonotype was seen a few times. This sequence joins TRBV15 and TRBJ2-1, with 9 bases fitting TRBD2. V shed 5 bases, J shed 7 bases, and the junction held 12 bases outside the gene matches. Germline CDR1 is LNHNV and CDR2 is YYDKDF (reference sequence). This CDR3 comprises 16 residues. In DNA form, the CDR3 reads TGTGCCACCAGCCCCATGGCGGGAGGGTCTTTTAATGAGCAGTTCTTC. As protein: CATSPMAGGSFNEQFF.

In DNA, the CDR3 is TGTGCCAGCAGTCGTTTGGGCCACAGGGGTGGAAACACCATATATTTT. This encodes CASSRLGHRGGNTIYF. The V call is TRBV12-3 or TRBV12-4, the J call TRBJ1-3, with 7 bases that match TRBD1. The junction had 10 bases not matched to a gene; V was cut back by 5 bases and J by 3 bases. This CDR3 has 16 residues.

The chain is built from TRBV20-1 and TRBJ2-1; 9 nucleotides align to TRBD2. The CDR3 runs 18 residues. V trimming: 2 bases; J trimming: 4 bases; junction bases outside the gene matches: 15. Germline V CDR1 and CDR2: DFQATT, SNEGSKA (reference sequence). CDR3 sequence: CSARPLPDGLAKYNEQFF. The CDR3 DNA is TGCAGTGCTAGACCCCTCCCCGACGGACTAGCGAAGTACAATGAGCAGTTCTTC.

In DNA form, the CDR3 reads TGCAGCGTTGAGGTATCAGGGGTTGGCACTGAAGCTTTCTTT. As protein: CSVEVSGVGTEAFF. The chain recombines TRBV29-1 with TRBJ1-1; tentative D call: TRBD1 (6 bases). V was cut by 3 bases and J by 4 bases, with 15 bases left in between. Per germline, CDR1 SQVTM and CDR2 ANQGSEA. The CDR3 covers 14 residues.